These 14 T cell receptor beta chains were all obtained from the same sample, sequenced in a study of blood T cell repertoires in COVID-19. Clones were sequenced by immunoSEQ multiplex PCR, and TCRdb holds only the in-frame ones, with some missing. The sample records about 97,000 clones, approximately 86% being singletons. The specimen sequenced was peripheral blood. The source of these receptors is a woman between 45 and 65 years old with COVID-19, enrolled during active disease.

CDR3 sequence: CASSEALRGRIDNQPQHF. The CDR3 DNA reads as TGTGCCAGCAGTGAAGCGCTTCGGGGGAGAATTGACAATCAGCCCCAGCATTTT. The rearrangement links TRBV2 to TRBJ1-5, with D tentatively TRBD1 (5 bases). This CDR3 region has 18 residues. Germline V lookup: CDR1 SNHLY, CDR2 FYNNEI. Between the trimmed V and J ends, which lost 0 bases and 3 bases, there was a span of 18 bases.

J is TRBJ2-3 and V is TRBV2, with 10 bases matching TRBD1. Germline values: CDR1 SNHLY, CDR2 FYNNEI. This CDR3 contains 15 residues. Germline trimming cut 7 bases from V and 2 bases from J; bases unmatched to any gene: 6. CDR3 protein: CASTTGTGATDTQYF. Written as DNA, the CDR3 is TGTGCCAGCACAACCGGGACAGGGGCCACAGATACGCAGTATTTT.

The chain joins TRBV19 to TRBJ1-5, with no clear D. V lost 5 bases, J lost 7 bases, and 6 bases lay in between. The CDR3 is made up of 11 amino acids. Germline CDR1 and CDR2: LNHDA and SQIVND (reference sequence). The CDR3 loop reads CASSEGQPQHF. CDR3 DNA sequence: TGTGCCAGTAGTGAGGGACAGCCCCAGCATTTT.

The V call is TRBV7-3, the J call TRBJ2-2; the match to TRBD1 covers 8 bases. This CDR3 has 16 amino acids. With 5 bases clipped from V and 3 bases from J, the junction kept 8 bases outside the gene matches. From germline, CDR1 is SGHTA and CDR2 FQGTGA. The CDR3 region has the DNA TGTGCCAGCAGCCGGCGGGGACAGGCGTACACCGGGGAGCTGTTTTTT. It yields the protein CASSRRGQAYTGELFF. Complete variable domain (other parts from reference TRBV7-3 and TRBJ2-2): GAGVSQTPSNKVTEKGKYVELRCDPISGHTALYWYRQSLGQGPEFLIYFQGTGAADDSGLPNDRFFAVRPEGSVSTLKIQRTERGDSAVYLCASSRRGQAYTGELFFGEGSRLTVL.

This chain connects TRBV3-1 (or the pseudogene TRBV3-2) to TRBJ1-6, with unresolved D. CDR3 length: 12 amino acids. Per the germline V gene, CDR1 is LGHDT and CDR2 is YNNKEL (reference sequence). Trimming removed 3 bases from V and 6 bases from J, with 3 bases in between. The CDR3, as DNA: TGTGCCAGCAGCCATAGTAATTCACCCCTCCACTTT. Translating gives CASSHSNSPLHF.

This clone qualifies as medium-sized. The rearrangement uses TRBV7-3 and TRBJ2-5; tentatively, D is TRBD1 (5 bases). This CDR3 spans 15 amino acids. V was trimmed by 5 bases and J by 4 bases, leaving 17 bases between them. Germline assignment: CDR1 SGHTA and CDR2 FQGTGA. CDR3 in DNA: TGTGCCAGCAGCCCGACAGCCCTCACCAGAGAGACCCAGTACTTC. Protein: CASSPTALTRETQYF.

The V gene is TRBV7-2, the J gene TRBJ1-2; D not resolved. CDR1 is SGHTA, CDR2 FQGNSA, per germline. Trimming took 6 bases from V and 7 from J, leaving 12 bases between them. The CDR3 runs 12 residues. CDR3 coding DNA: TGTGCCAGCAGTCCCCTAGCAGGTGGCTACACCTTC. Translating it yields CASSPLAGGYTF. The full variable domain, in which reference TRBV7-2 and TRBJ1-2 provide the parts outside the CDR3, is GAGVSQSPSNKVTEKGKDVELRCDPISGHTALYWYRQSLGQGLEFLIYFQGNSAPDKSGLPSDRFSAERTGGSVSTLTIQRTQQEDSAVYLCASSPLAGGYTFGSGTRLTVV.

The rearrangement uses TRBV6-2 or TRBV6-3 and TRBJ1-2; 7 bases map to TRBD1. The trim removed 2 bases at V and 7 bases at J, leaving 4 bases unmatched. The CDR3 length is 13 residues. Germline V gene data show CDR1 as MNHEY and CDR2 as SVGEGT. CDR3 loop: CASSYTTGFGYTF. Here the CDR3 DNA reads TGTGCCAGCAGTTACACGACAGGGTTTGGCTACACCTTC.

The chain has TRBV19 and TRBJ2-2; 11 nucleotides match TRBD2. V gave up 3 bases and J gave up 6 bases; unmatched junction bases: 6. Looked up from germline, CDR1 is LNHDA and CDR2 is SQIVND (reference sequence). The CDR3 contains 16 residues. CDR3 sequence reads: CASSISSGGFAGELFF. The CDR3 DNA sequence: TGTGCCAGTAGTATTTCTAGCGGGGGGTTTGCCGGGGAGCTGTTTTTT. The complete variable domain, with remaining parts taken from reference TRBV19 and TRBJ2-2, reads DGGITQSPKYLFRKEGQNVTLSCEQNLNHDAMYWYRQDPGQGLRLIYYSQIVNDFQKGDIAEGYSVSREKKESFPLTVTSAQKNPTAFYLCASSISSGGFAGELFFGEGSRLTVL.

The CDR3 DNA reads TGTGCCAGCAGCATAGCCGGGACAGGGTTCACCGGGGAGCTGTTTTTT. Its translation is CASSIAGTGFTGELFF. The V call is TRBV9, the J call TRBJ2-2; TRBD1 agrees at 9 bases. J gave up 4 bases and V 4 bases, and 8 bases lay outside the gene matches. From germline, CDR1 is SGDLS and CDR2 YYNGEE. The CDR3 extends over 16 amino acids.

This chain links TRBV4-3 with TRBJ2-7; 9 bases fit TRBD1. The CDR3 consists of 15 residues. The germline CDR1 and CDR2 sequences are LGHNA and YSLEER. V gave up 2 bases and J gave up 4 bases; unmatched junction bases: 6. DNA for the CDR3: TGCGCCAGCAGCCAAACAGGACAGGGGATGTACGAGCAGTACTTC. Translated: CASSQTGQGMYEQYF.

The V gene is TRBV6-5, the J gene TRBJ2-3; 7 positions match TRBD1. The CDR3 has 15 residues. V shed 5 bases, J shed 2 bases, and the junction held 7 bases outside the gene matches. From germline, CDR1 is MNHEY and CDR2 SVGAGI. CDR3 in DNA: TGTGCCAGCAGTCTAGGGACAGCTATCACAGATACGCAGTATTTT. Its translation is CASSLGTAITDTQYF.

This clone was seen a handful of times. The chain is built from TRBV27 and TRBJ1-4; possible D gene TRBD1, 5 bases. Germline CDR1 is MNHEY and CDR2 is SMNVEV (reference sequence). CDR3 length: 14 residues. V shed 5 bases and J shed 3 bases, with 10 bases lying between them. The CDR3 DNA is TGTGCCAGCAGTACAAGGGGCCCTAATGAAAAACTGTTTTTT. Amino acids: CASSTRGPNEKLFF. Full variable domain (remainder filled in from reference TRBV27 and TRBJ1-4): EAQVTQNPRYLITVTGKKLTVTCSQNMNHEYMSWYRQDPGLGLRQIYYSMNVEVTDKGDVPEGYKVSRKEKRNFPLILESPSPNQTSLYFCASSTRGPNEKLFFGSGTQLSVL.

The chain is built from TRBV19 and TRBJ2-3, with a tentative D call TRBD2 (7 bases). V lost 5 bases and J lost 2, with 20 bases in between. CDR3 length equals 17 residues. Germline CDR1 reads LNHDA; CDR2 reads SQIVND (reference sequence). The CDR3 coding sequence is TGTGCCAGTAGTTCCACGATGGGGGGGCGAAACACAGATACGCAGTATTTT. This codes for CASSSTMGGRNTDTQYF.